This T cell receptor beta chain was identified during a study of human T cells and chemical hapten exposure. This clonotype was detected ten times or more. Unfractionated whole blood yielded the extracted total RNA. TCRdb re-called the 5' RACE reads through MiXCR, storing one row per CDR3 protein. This table holds 130,000 or so distinct CDR3 sequences, about 4.3% found once. This CDR3 comprises 13 residues. Trimming left V 5 bases short and J 8 bases short, with 18 bases between. Germline V gene lookup returns CDR1 SQVTM and CDR2 ANQGSEA. This TCR came from a female donor in good health. The rearrangement links TRBV29-1 to TRBJ1-1; tentative D call: TRBD1 (5 bases). The CDR3 coding sequence is TGCAGCGTTTGGTCGCTCCGGGACGGCGAAGCTTTCTTT. It translates to CSVWSLRDGEAFF.